A selection of T cell receptor beta chains follows, all from one sample in a study of blood T cell repertoires in COVID-19. TCRdb keeps only in-frame clones here, not all; method: immunoSEQ multiplex PCR. Among about 68,000 clones listed, about three quarters were seen once. The sequencing sample was made of peripheral blood. All receptors derive from a human donor in a cohort sampled during active COVID-19. The CDR3 runs from the conserved cysteine through the conserved F or W. Fields, in order: J gene, clone size, V gene, D gene, CDR3 DNA, CDR3 protein. The D gene is left open where the match is weak. Part of the rows lack a size; the others show once, few, many or a class for expanded clones.

TRBJ2-1 | - | TRBV6-2/TRBV6-3 | - | TGTGCCAGCAGTTCCTTTGGGGGGGGGCCCAATGAGCAGTTCTTC | CASSSFGGGPNEQFF
TRBJ2-7 | - | TRBV27 | TRBD2 | TGTGCCAGCAGGCCGGGGGGGGTGAGATCCTACGAGCAGTACTTC | CASRPGGVRSYEQYF
TRBJ1-5 | once | TRBV19 | TRBD1 | TGTGCCAGTAGTAGTAACAGGGGACATAGCAATCAGCCCCAGCATTTT | CASSSNRGHSNQPQHF
TRBJ2-2 | - | TRBV9 | TRBD1 | TGTGCCAGCAGCGTAGCTATGACAGGGGCCTTCGCCGGGGAGCTGTTTTTT | CASSVAMTGAFAGELFF
TRBJ2-1 | once | TRBV7-8 | TRBD2 | TGTGCCAGCAGCCCCAGACTAGCGGGAGAAACTGAGCAGTTCTTC | CASSPRLAGETEQFF
TRBJ1-6 | - | TRBV4-1 | - | TGCGCCAGCAGCCTAAGAGGGGGACAAGGGGATTCACCCCTCCACTTT | CASSLRGGQGDSPLHF
TRBJ1-2 | once | TRBV6-5 | TRBD1 | TGTGCCACAGGAGGACAGGGGGAGAGCTATGGCTACACCTTC | CATGGQGESYGYTF
TRBJ1-2 | - | TRBV7-2 | - | TGTGCCAGCAGCTCCCGGGCGGGGCAGGGAATTAACTATGGCTACACCTTC | CASSSRAGQGINYGYTF
TRBJ2-2 | once | TRBV9 | TRBD1 | TGTGCCAGCAGCGTAGGGACAGGGAATGACGGGGAGCTGTTTTTT | CASSVGTGNDGELFF
TRBJ2-5 | - | TRBV7-2 | - | TGTGCCAGCAGCTTAGACCGAAGCGAGACCCAGTACTTC | CASSLDRSETQYF